These 17 T cell receptor beta chains came from one sample sequenced in a study of blood T cells in healthy people across ages. Using a J-beta primer mix together with a sample-barcoded 5' primer, a second PCR was run for roughly 6 to 12 cycles. TCRdb used MiXCR to reprocess the 5' RACE reads, holding one entry per CDR3 protein. Among approximately 1.5 million distinct CDR3 sequences listed, 30% to 40% were seen once. Sequencing was performed on blood. All receptors come from a woman in her 30s in good health.

This clonotype came up a few times. The rearrangement links TRBV4-1 to TRBJ2-1, with D possibly matching TRBD1 (6 bases). V was cut by 0 bases and J by 7 bases, with 13 bases left in between. In germline, CDR1 is MGHRA, CDR2 YSYEKL. This CDR3 is 15 amino acids long. The CDR3 loop reads CASSQDLLGGNEQFF. The CDR3 DNA reads as TGCGCCAGCAGCCAAGATCTACTAGGGGGTAATGAGCAGTTCTTC.

This clonotype was observed a handful of times. The V gene is TRBV5-1, the J gene TRBJ2-7; D is ambiguous. The CDR3 is 15 residues long. CDR1 is SGHRS, CDR2 YFSETQ, per germline. V lost 4 bases to trimming and J lost 0 bases, with 14 bases between them. This CDR3 reads CASSVDGDSSYEQYF. The CDR3 bases are TGCGCCAGCAGCGTCGACGGTGATAGCTCCTACGAGCAGTACTTC.

The genes are TRBV2 and TRBJ1-1; D is unresolved. Germline loops: CDR1 SNHLY, CDR2 FYNNEI. This CDR3 comprises 13 residues. Trimming stripped 4 bases from V and 4 bases from J, with 10 bases between. For the CDR3, the DNA is TGTGCCAGCAGTGGGGGAACCTGCACTGAAGCTTTCTTT. It encodes CASSGGTCTEAFF.

In this sample, this clonotype turned up a few times. The gene calls are TRBV10-3 and TRBJ2-1, with 11 bases matching TRBD2. CDR1 and CDR2 (germline): ENHRY, SYGVKD. The CDR3 has 15 residues. The junction had 2 bases not matched to a gene; V was cut back by 7 bases and J by 0 bases. CDR3 loop: CAITSGGNSYNEQFF. The DNA for the CDR3 is TGTGCCATCACTAGCGGGGGGAACTCCTACAATGAGCAGTTCTTC.

There are a few counts of this clonotype. In DNA form, the CDR3 reads TGTGCCAGCAAGGCAGGGGCCCAAGAGACCCAGTACTTC. It specifies CASKAGAQETQYF. The gene calls are TRBV13 and TRBJ2-5; TRBD1 is a possible D gene (6 bases). V was shortened by 7 bases and J by 1 base, with 10 bases between the two germline ends. The CDR3 consists of 13 residues. Germline CDR1 PRHDT, CDR2 FYEKMQ (reference sequence).

The J gene is TRBJ2-7, the V gene TRBV28; D remains ambiguous. The germline V and J ends were trimmed by 5 bases and 4 bases, with 15 bases remaining between them. Germline CDR1 and CDR2: MDHEN and SYDVKM. The CDR3 length is 14 residues. The chain's CDR3 is CASSIQSGWYEQYF. CDR3 bases: TGTGCCAGCAGTATTCAGTCGGGTTGGTACGAGCAGTACTTC.

This clonotype was counted a single time. The CDR3 bases are TGTGCCAGCAGCCTCATCGGGAACACAGATACGCAGTATTTT. This encodes CASSLIGNTDTQYF. The chain employs TRBV9 and TRBJ2-3; a weak D match, TRBD2 (5 bases). In germline, CDR1 is SGDLS, CDR2 YYNGEE. With 4 bases removed from V and 2 bases from J, the gap between germline ends came to 11 bases. This CDR3 has 14 amino acids.

This clonotype has just a few counts. A read error may produce the germline difference seen at one junction end. The rearrangement joins TRBV12-3 or TRBV12-4 to TRBJ2-1; 9 positions match TRBD1. The CDR3 has 15 residues. In DNA form, the CDR3 reads TGTGCCGGCAGCAACCGGGACAGGGATTACAATGAGCAGTTCTTC. Protein: CAGSNRDRDYNEQFF.

The V call is TRBV9, the J call TRBJ2-7; D is uncertain. Looked up from germline, CDR1 is SGDLS and CDR2 is YYNGEE. The CDR3 has 13 amino acids. The V and J ends lost 4 bases and 3 bases respectively, with 11 bases between them. CDR3 protein: CASSLDWSYEQYF. The CDR3, as DNA: TGTGCCAGCAGCCTCGATTGGAGCTACGAGCAGTACTTC.

The J gene is TRBJ1-1, the V gene TRBV27; D may be TRBD1 (5 bases). Looked up from germline, CDR1 is MNHEY and CDR2 is SMNVEV (reference sequence). Trimming cost V 2 bases and J 3 bases, with 25 bases left between them. The CDR3 consists of 19 residues. This CDR3 reads CASSLRTGRVVVGDTEAFF. The DNA of the CDR3 is TGTGCCAGCAGTTTAAGGACTGGCAGGGTGGTGGTGGGGGACACTGAAGCTTTCTTT.

In this sample, this clonotype turned up many times. This chain uses TRBV20-1 with TRBJ2-7, with 7 nucleotides matching TRBD2. Trimming took 6 bases from V and 1 from J; bases not matched to a gene: 6. The CDR3 contains 13 residues. Germline CDR1 is DFQATT and CDR2 is SNEGSKA (reference sequence). CDR3 loop: CSAFRRESYEQYF. In nucleotides, the CDR3 is TGCAGTGCCTTTCGGCGGGAGTCCTACGAGCAGTACTTC.

Concerning this clonotype itself: The junction departs from the called germline gene at one end, perhaps through a read error. V usage is TRBV5-1 and J usage is TRBJ2-1, with D maybe TRBD2 (5 bases). The CDR3 is 15 residues long. Germline assignment: CDR1 SGHRS and CDR2 YFSETQ. CDR3 amino acids: CANSLAGGSYNEQFF. The CDR3 coding sequence is TGCGCCAACAGCTTGGCCGGAGGCTCCTACAATGAGCAGTTCTTC.

This clonotype turned up a few times. CDR3 protein: CASTPWGLGGETQYF. CDR3 DNA sequence: TGTGCCAGCACCCCATGGGGACTAGGAGGAGAGACCCAGTACTTC. The chain employs TRBV2 and TRBJ2-5; 8 bases map to TRBD2. The J segment lost 4 bases and the V segment lost 7 bases, leaving 11 bases of the junction unmatched. Germline lookup yields CDR1 SNHLY and CDR2 FYNNEI. CDR3 length: 15 amino acids.

Comment on this clonotype: An end of the junction does not agree with germline; a read error may underlie this. This rearrangement joins TRBV27 to TRBJ2-7, with D possibly TRBD1 on 5 matching bases. The CDR3 runs 13 residues. Per germline, CDR1 MNHEY and CDR2 SMNVEV (reference sequence). CDR3 coding DNA: TGTGCCAGCAGGCTTCTCCAGGGTTACGGGCAGTACTTC. As protein: CASRLLQGYGQYF.

This clonotype was detected a few times. The rearrangement joins TRBV2 to TRBJ2-5; D is ambiguous. The ends were cut back, 3 bases at V and 5 bases at J, with 13 bases in the middle. There are 14 residues in the CDR3. Germline CDR1 and CDR2: SNHLY and FYNNEI. DNA for the CDR3: TGTGCCAGCAGTGAGTTAGTCGGAATGGAGACCCAGTACTTC. It encodes CASSELVGMETQYF.

V is TRBV4-2 and J is TRBJ2-1; D could derive from TRBD1 or TRBD2 (5 bases each). Germline V gene sequence: CDR1 LGHNA, CDR2 YNFKEQ. With 0 bases removed from V and 12 bases from J, the gap between germline ends came to 12 bases. This CDR3 spans 13 amino acids. The CDR3 nucleotides read TGTGCCAGCAGCCAAGAAGTGAGGGGTGCGCAGTTCTTC. Translating it yields CASSQEVRGAQFF.

About this clonotype itself: This may stem from a read error, because a much larger clone lies one nucleotide away. The chain carries TRBV6-5 and TRBJ2-7; the D is unclear. The CDR3 totals 13 residues. With 0 bases removed from V and 3 bases from J, the gap between germline ends came to 6 bases. Germline CDR1 reads MNHEY; CDR2 reads SVGAGI. The CDR3 protein is CASSYSPNYEQYF. The CDR3 nucleotides read TGTGCCAGCAGTTACTCTCCGAACTACGAGCAGTACTTC.